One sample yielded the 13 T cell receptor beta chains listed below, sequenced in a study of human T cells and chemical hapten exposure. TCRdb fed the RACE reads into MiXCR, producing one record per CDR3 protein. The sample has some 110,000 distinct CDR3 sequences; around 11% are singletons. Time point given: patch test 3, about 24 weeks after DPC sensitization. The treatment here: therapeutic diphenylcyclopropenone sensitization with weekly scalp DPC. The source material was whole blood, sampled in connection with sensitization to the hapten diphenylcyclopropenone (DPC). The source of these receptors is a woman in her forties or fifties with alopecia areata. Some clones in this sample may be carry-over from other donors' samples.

The CDR3 DNA is TGTGCCAGCAGCCCCGGGACTAGCGGGGCCACGCAGTATTTT. Protein: CASSPGTSGATQYF. This chain joins TRBV7-2 and TRBJ2-3; 13 bases are shared with TRBD2. The J segment lost 9 bases and the V segment lost 5 bases, leaving 5 bases of the junction unmatched. The CDR3 covers 14 residues. Germline loops: CDR1 SGHTA, CDR2 FQGNSA.

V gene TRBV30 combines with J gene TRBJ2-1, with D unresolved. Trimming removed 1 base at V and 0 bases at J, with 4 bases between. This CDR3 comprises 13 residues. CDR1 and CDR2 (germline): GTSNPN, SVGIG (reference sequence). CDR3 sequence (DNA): TGTGCCTGGAGTGGAAGCTCCTACAATGAGCAGTTCTTC. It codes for CAWSGSSYNEQFF.

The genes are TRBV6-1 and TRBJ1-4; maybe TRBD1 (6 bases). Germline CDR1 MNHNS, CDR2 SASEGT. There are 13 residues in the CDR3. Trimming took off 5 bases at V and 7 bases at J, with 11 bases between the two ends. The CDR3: CASSREGGEKLFF. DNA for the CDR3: TGTGCCAGCAGTAGAGAGGGGGGTGAAAAACTGTTTTTT.

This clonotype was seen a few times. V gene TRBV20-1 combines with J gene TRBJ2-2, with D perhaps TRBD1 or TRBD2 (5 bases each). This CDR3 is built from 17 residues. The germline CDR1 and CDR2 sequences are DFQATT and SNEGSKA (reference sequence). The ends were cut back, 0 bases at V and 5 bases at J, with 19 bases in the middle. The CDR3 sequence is CSARERGVGARTGELFF. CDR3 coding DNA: TGCAGTGCTAGAGAGAGGGGAGTAGGGGCCAGGACCGGGGAGCTGTTTTTT.

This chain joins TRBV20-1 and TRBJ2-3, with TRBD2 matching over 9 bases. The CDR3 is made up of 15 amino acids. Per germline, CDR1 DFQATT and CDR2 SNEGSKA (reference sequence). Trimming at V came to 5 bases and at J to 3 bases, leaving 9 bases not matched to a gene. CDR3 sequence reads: CSAGIGSGRTDTQYF. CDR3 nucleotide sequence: TGCAGTGCTGGGATTGGTAGCGGGAGAACAGATACGCAGTATTTT.

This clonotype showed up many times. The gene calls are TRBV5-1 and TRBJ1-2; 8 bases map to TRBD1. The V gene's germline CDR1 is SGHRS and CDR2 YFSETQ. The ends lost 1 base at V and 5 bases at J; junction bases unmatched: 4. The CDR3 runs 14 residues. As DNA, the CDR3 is TGCGCCAGCAGCTTGAACAGGGGGGATTATGGCTACACCTTC. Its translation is CASSLNRGDYGYTF.

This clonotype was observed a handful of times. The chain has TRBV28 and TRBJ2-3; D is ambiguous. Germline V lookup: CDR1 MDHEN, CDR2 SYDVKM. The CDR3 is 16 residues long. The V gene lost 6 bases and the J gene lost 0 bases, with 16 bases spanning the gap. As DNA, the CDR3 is TGTGCCAGCAGCTCCCCTCCAAGTCCTAGCACAGATACGCAGTATTTT. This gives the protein CASSSPPSPSTDTQYF.

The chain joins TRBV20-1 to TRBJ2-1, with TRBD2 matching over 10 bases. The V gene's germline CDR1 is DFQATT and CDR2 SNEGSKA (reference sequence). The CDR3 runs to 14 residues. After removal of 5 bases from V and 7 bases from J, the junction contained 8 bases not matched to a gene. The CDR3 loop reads CSAPLAGEGNEQFF. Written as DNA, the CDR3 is TGCAGTGCTCCTCTAGCGGGGGAGGGGAATGAGCAGTTCTTC.

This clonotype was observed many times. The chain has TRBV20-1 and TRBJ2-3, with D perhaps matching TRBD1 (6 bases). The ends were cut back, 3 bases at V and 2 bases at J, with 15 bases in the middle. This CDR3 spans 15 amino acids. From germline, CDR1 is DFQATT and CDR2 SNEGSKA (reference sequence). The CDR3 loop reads CSARQTGTITDTQYF. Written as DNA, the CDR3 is TGCAGTGCTAGGCAGACCGGGACAATCACAGATACGCAGTATTTT.

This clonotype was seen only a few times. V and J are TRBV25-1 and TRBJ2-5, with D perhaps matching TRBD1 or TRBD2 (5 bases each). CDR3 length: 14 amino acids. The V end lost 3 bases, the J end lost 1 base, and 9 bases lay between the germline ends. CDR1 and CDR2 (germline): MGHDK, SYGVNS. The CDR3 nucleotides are TGTGCCAGCAGTGACCCCGGGACCCAAGAGACCCAGTACTTC. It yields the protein CASSDPGTQETQYF.

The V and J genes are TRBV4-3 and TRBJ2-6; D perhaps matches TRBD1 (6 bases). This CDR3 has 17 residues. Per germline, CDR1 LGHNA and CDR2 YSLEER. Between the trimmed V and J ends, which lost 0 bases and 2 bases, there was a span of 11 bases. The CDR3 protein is CASSQEQGPTGANVLTF. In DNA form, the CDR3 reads TGCGCCAGCAGCCAAGAACAGGGACCAACTGGGGCCAACGTCCTGACTTTC.

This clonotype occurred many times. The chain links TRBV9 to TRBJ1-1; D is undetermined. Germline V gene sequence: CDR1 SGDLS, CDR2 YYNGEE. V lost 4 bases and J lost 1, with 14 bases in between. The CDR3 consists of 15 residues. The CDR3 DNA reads TGTGCCAGCAGCACTACCGGGAGACCGAACACTGAAGCTTTCTTT. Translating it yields CASSTTGRPNTEAFF.

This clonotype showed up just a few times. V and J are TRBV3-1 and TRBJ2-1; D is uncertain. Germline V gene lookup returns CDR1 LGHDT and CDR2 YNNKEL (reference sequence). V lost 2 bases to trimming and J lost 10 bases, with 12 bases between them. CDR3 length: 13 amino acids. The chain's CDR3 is CASSQIARREQFF. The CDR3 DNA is TGTGCCAGCAGCCAAATCGCGCGAAGGGAGCAGTTCTTC.